Below are 19 T cell receptor beta chains sequenced from a single sample in a study of T-cell memory formation after mild COVID-19. Via MiXCR, TCRdb re-called the 5' RACE reads, giving one row per CDR3 protein. The table records approximately 300,000 distinct CDR3 sequences, approximately 19% of them present only once. The sample comprised PBMCs or a T cell subset sorted from them (not recorded which). All receptors derive from a young man who had mild COVID-19 (a few samples of this study predate the infection). Cell type and time point are not known.

This clonotype has more than one count but fewer than ten. This chain's CDR3 is CASSLAPSGDTQYF. The CDR3 coding sequence is TGCGCCAGCAGCTTAGCCCCTAGCGGGGATACGCAGTATTTT. V usage is TRBV5-1 and J usage is TRBJ2-3, with TRBD2 matching 8 bases. Germline CDR1 SGHRS, CDR2 YFSETQ. Trimming at V came to 2 bases and at J to 6 bases, leaving 5 bases not matched to a gene. CDR3 size: 14 residues.

The chain has TRBV5-6 and TRBJ1-5, with D uncertain. In germline, CDR1 is SGHDT, CDR2 YYEEEE. With 3 bases removed from V and 5 bases from J, the gap between germline ends came to 9 bases. This CDR3 has 13 amino acids. The CDR3 reads CASSSGGDQPQHF. The DNA of the CDR3 is TGTGCCAGCAGCTCGGGTGGGGATCAGCCCCAGCATTTT.

The J gene is TRBJ2-7, the V gene TRBV2, with 9 positions matching TRBD2. Germline V gene data show CDR1 as SNHLY and CDR2 as FYNNEI. V lost 5 bases and J lost 5; bases outside the gene matches: 4. The CDR3 length is 13 residues. The DNA of the CDR3 is TGTGCCAGCAGTCGCGGGGGGGCCGACGAGCAGTACGTC. Encoded protein: CASSRGGADEQYV.

This clonotype was counted only a few times. V and J are TRBV5-1 and TRBJ2-1; D is possibly TRBD2 (6 bases). Trimming shortened V by 0 bases and J by 7 bases, and 11 bases separated the two germline ends. The CDR3 contains 14 residues. Germline lookup yields CDR1 SGHRS and CDR2 YFSETQ. CDR3 DNA sequence: TGCGCCAGCAGCTTGGAGGGACTGCAGAATGAGCAGTTCTTC. Its translation: CASSLEGLQNEQFF.

The chain links TRBV13 to TRBJ1-5; D uncertain. The V end lost 0 bases, the J end lost 5 bases, and 8 bases lay between the germline ends. The germline V gene has CDR1 PRHDT and CDR2 FYEKMQ (reference sequence). This CDR3 has 14 residues. CDR3 amino acids: CASSLGLAYQPQHF. CDR3 nucleotides: TGTGCCAGCAGCTTAGGGCTAGCTTATCAGCCCCAGCATTTT.

This clonotype has just a few counts. The chain combines TRBV9 with TRBJ1-4; D is ambiguous. Germline values: CDR1 SGDLS, CDR2 YYNGEE. This CDR3 contains 14 residues. Between the trimmed V and J ends, which lost 2 bases and 0 bases, there was a span of 5 bases. As DNA, the CDR3 is TGTGCCAGCAGCGTCGGTACAACTAATGAAAAACTGTTTTTT. Its translation is CASSVGTTNEKLFF. The full variable domain, with the rest looked up from reference TRBV9 and TRBJ1-4, is DSGVTQTPKHLITATGQRVTLRCSPRSGDLSVYWYQQSLDQGLQFLIQYYNGEERAKGNILERFSAQQFPDLHSELNLSSLELGDSALYFCASSVGTTNEKLFFGSGTQLSVL.

This clonotype is a singleton in its sample. The chain couples TRBV12-3 or TRBV12-4 to TRBJ2-3; 8 bases align to TRBD2. The trim removed 6 bases at V and 2 bases at J, leaving 7 bases unmatched. There are 15 residues in the CDR3. The CDR3 here is CASSPRGELTDTQYF. CDR3 DNA: TGTGCCAGCAGCCCGCGGGGGGAACTCACAGATACGCAGTATTTT.

This chain links TRBV19 with TRBJ2-5; 7 positions agree with TRBD1. With 1 base clipped from V and 4 bases from J, the junction kept 9 bases outside the gene matches. Germline-derived CDR1 and CDR2 are LNHDA and SQIVND (reference sequence). The CDR3 spans 16 residues. The CDR3 DNA is TGTGCCAGTAGTATAGGCGCAGGGGGTCATATAGAGACCCAGTACTTC. It specifies CASSIGAGGHIETQYF.

This clonotype was counted a few times. CDR3 DNA: TGTGCCAGCAGCCCGCCCGGGTTAAATGGCTACACCTTC. Encoded protein: CASSPPGLNGYTF. V gene TRBV7-9 combines with J gene TRBJ1-2; no clear D gene. This CDR3 is 13 amino acids long. V was pared by 5 bases and J by 6 bases, with 13 bases between. In germline, CDR1 is SEHNR, CDR2 FQNEAQ (reference sequence).

The gene calls are TRBV5-6 and TRBJ1-1; 8 bases are shared with TRBD1. V was pared by 2 bases and J by 5 bases, with 11 bases of the junction left unmatched. The CDR3 loop spans 16 amino acids. Germline CDR1 reads SGHDT; CDR2 reads YYEEEE. The CDR3 reads CASSFSGQGLGTEAFF. For the CDR3, the DNA is TGTGCCAGCAGCTTTAGCGGACAGGGCCTAGGGACTGAAGCTTTCTTT.

This clonotype has just one count. The rearrangement joins TRBV12-3 or TRBV12-4 to TRBJ1-5; no reliable D call. CDR3 length: 14 residues. The ends were cut back, 7 bases at V and 6 bases at J, with 16 bases in the middle. CDR3 sequence reads: CASKSRGMGQPQHF. The DNA for the CDR3 is TGTGCCAGCAAATCCCGGGGAATGGGTCAGCCCCAGCATTTT.

This clonotype was counted a single time. The junction differs from germline at one of its ends, possibly a read error. The J gene is TRBJ1-1, the V gene TRBV27; TRBD1 matches 7 bases. CDR3 length equals 15 residues. Germline V gives CDR1 MNHEY, CDR2 SMNVEV (reference sequence). The CDR3 nucleotides read TGTGACAGCAGCCGAACCGGGACAGTCAACACTGAAGCTTTCTTT. Its protein is CDSSRTGTVNTEAFF.

The J gene is TRBJ2-1, the V gene TRBV5-1; possible D gene TRBD2, 5 bases. This CDR3 spans 14 amino acids. V lost 0 bases, J lost 8 bases, and 12 bases lay in between. Germline V CDR1 and CDR2: SGHRS, YFSETQ. CDR3 residues: CASSLGIAMDEQFF. DNA for the CDR3: TGCGCCAGCAGCTTGGGGATAGCGATGGATGAGCAGTTCTTC.

This clonotype has just a few counts. The rearrangement joins TRBV5-1 to TRBJ2-1, with TRBD2 matching 11 bases. The CDR3 contains 15 residues. V lost 4 bases and J lost 9; bases outside the gene matches: 9. Germline V gene lookup returns CDR1 SGHRS and CDR2 YFSETQ. The chain's CDR3 is CASSDLAGGQGEQFF. The CDR3 nucleotides read TGCGCCAGCAGCGACTTAGCGGGGGGGCAGGGTGAGCAGTTCTTC.

In its sample, this clonotype was seen many times. V usage is TRBV7-6 and J usage is TRBJ2-7; D is perhaps TRBD2 (6 bases). Trimming stripped 2 bases from V and 1 base from J, with 12 bases between. CDR3 length equals 15 residues. Looked up from germline, CDR1 is SGHVS and CDR2 is FNYEAQ. Written as DNA, the CDR3 is TGTGCCAGCAGCTTATGGGGAGGCAGTTCCTACGAGCAGTACTTC. The encoded protein is CASSLWGGSSYEQYF.

The V gene is TRBV7-2, the J gene TRBJ2-7; D not certain. The CDR3 loop spans 14 amino acids. Trimming took off 1 base at V and 1 base at J, with 8 bases between the two ends. In germline, CDR1 is SGHTA, CDR2 FQGNSA. The CDR3 protein is CASSLGSGSYEQYV. Here the CDR3 DNA reads TGTGCCAGCAGCTTAGGCTCCGGTTCCTACGAGCAGTACGTC.

The genes are TRBV12-3 or TRBV12-4 and TRBJ1-5; tentative D call: TRBD1 (5 bases). CDR3 length: 14 amino acids. V lost 5 bases and J 5 bases, leaving 13 bases between the germline ends. CDR3 loop: CASSGAARDQPQHF. DNA for the CDR3: TGTGCCAGCAGTGGGGCGGCCCGTGATCAGCCCCAGCATTTT.

The gene calls are TRBV29-1 and TRBJ1-5, with 9 bases lining up with TRBD1. The CDR3 totals 14 residues. Germline CDR1 SQVTM, CDR2 ANQGSEA. Losses at the gene ends were 4 bases for V and 5 bases for J; bases not matched to a gene: 6. The CDR3 sequence: CSVGGQGNDQPQHF. The CDR3 DNA sequence: TGCAGCGTTGGGGGACAGGGTAACGATCAGCCCCAGCATTTT.

J is TRBJ1-4 and V is TRBV12-3 or TRBV12-4, with 9 bases matching TRBD1. V was pared by 6 bases and J by 7 bases, with 9 bases of the junction left unmatched. There are 15 residues in the CDR3. DNA for the CDR3: TGTGCCAGCAGAATCACAGGGGGCGTTGGTGAAAAACTGTTTTTT. Its protein is CASRITGGVGEKLFF.